The 32 T cell receptor beta chains presented below share a single source sample, sequenced in a study of cytomegalovirus exposure and HLA in healthy donors. Researchers ran the PCR with 60 Vbeta and 13 Jbeta primers. Libraries were prepared by immunoSEQ multiplex PCR; TCRdb keeps only in-frame clonotypes and omits some of them. This table has approximately 110,000 clones, roughly 80% appearing once. Sequenced: PBMCs. The receptor set was obtained from a woman in her forties in good health and CMV-seropositive.

The chain recombines TRBV18 with TRBJ2-2, with 9 bases fitting TRBD1. Germline loops: CDR1 KGHSH, CDR2 LQKENI. V trimming: 0 bases; J trimming: 6 bases; junction bases outside the gene matches: 5. The CDR3 contains 16 residues. The CDR3 DNA sequence: TGTGCCAGCTCACCACCGGGATGGACAGGGGCCGGGGAGCTGTTTTTT. This encodes CASSPPGWTGAGELFF. The full variable domain, with the rest looked up from reference TRBV18 and TRBJ2-2, is NAGVMQNPRHLVRRRGQEARLRCSPMKGHSHVYWYRQLPEEGLKFMVYLQKENIIDESGMPKERFSAEFPKEGPSILRIQQVVRGDSAAYFCASSPPGWTGAGELFFGEGSRLTVL.

The chain joins TRBV5-6 to TRBJ1-1; possible D gene TRBD1, 5 bases. Trimming pared 2 bases from V and 7 bases from J, leaving 9 bases between. The CDR3 covers 12 residues. The germline CDR1 and CDR2 sequences are SGHDT and YYEEEE. The CDR3 protein is CASSLRGSEAFF. DNA of the CDR3: TGTGCCAGCAGCTTAAGGGGTAGTGAAGCTTTCTTT.

This chain connects TRBV28 to TRBJ2-7; no definite D call. Germline CDR1 MDHEN, CDR2 SYDVKM. V gave up 3 bases and J gave up 3 bases, with 12 bases separating them. The CDR3 is 14 amino acids. CDR3 sequence reads: CASSFPPYGYEQYF. The CDR3 DNA reads TGTGCCAGCAGTTTCCCCCCATACGGCTACGAGCAGTACTTC.

V gene TRBV5-1 combines with J gene TRBJ2-7; a weak D match, TRBD2 (6 bases). The ends were cut back, 0 bases at V and 2 bases at J, with 9 bases in the middle. In germline, CDR1 is SGHRS, CDR2 YFSETQ. CDR3 length equals 14 residues. DNA for the CDR3: TGCGCCAGCAGCTTGGGCGGGATAGCCTACGAGCAGTACTTC. This encodes CASSLGGIAYEQYF.

The chain couples TRBV5-6 to TRBJ2-5, with D possibly TRBD2 on 5 matching bases. V was cut by 0 bases and J by 4 bases, with 7 bases left in between. Germline values: CDR1 SGHDT, CDR2 YYEEEE. The CDR3 totals 13 residues. The CDR3 loop reads CASSLGLPETQYF. The CDR3 nucleotides are TGTGCCAGCAGCTTGGGACTACCAGAGACCCAGTACTTC.

The rearrangement links TRBV29-1 to TRBJ2-2; D possibly corresponds to TRBD1 (7 bases). Trimming left V 3 bases short and J 1 base short, with 33 bases between. CDR1 is SQVTM and CDR2 is ANQGSEA in the germline V gene. The CDR3 totals 22 residues. The CDR3 is CSVDPYQQGSGGGGVNTGELFF. The CDR3 nucleotides are TGCAGCGTTGACCCCTATCAACAGGGGAGTGGCGGAGGCGGGGTGAACACCGGGGAGCTGTTTTTT.

The J gene is TRBJ2-2, the V gene TRBV5-1, with a tentative D call TRBD1 (6 bases). CDR3 size: 16 residues. The germline V gene has CDR1 SGHRS and CDR2 YFSETQ. V was clipped by 4 bases and J by 9 bases, with 22 bases between them. The CDR3 is CASSKTGSGKYRELFF. The CDR3 DNA sequence: TGCGCCAGCAGCAAAACAGGGTCAGGGAAGTACCGGGAGCTGTTTTTT.

This chain joins TRBV15 and TRBJ2-7; no firm D call. V was clipped by 0 bases and J by 5 bases, with 17 bases between them. The CDR3 loop spans 16 amino acids. Germline V CDR1 and CDR2: LNHNV, YYDKDF (reference sequence). CDR3 amino acids: CATSRDNRGVVHEQYF. DNA of the CDR3: TGTGCCACCAGCAGAGATAACCGCGGAGTGGTGCACGAGCAGTACTTC.

This chain joins TRBV19 and TRBJ1-5; 8 bases match TRBD1. The CDR3 extends over 13 amino acids. The trim removed 6 bases at V and 7 bases at J, leaving 5 bases unmatched. In germline, CDR1 is LNHDA, CDR2 SQIVND (reference sequence). Here the CDR3 DNA reads TGTGCCAGTAGAACAGGGGGTTGGCAGCCCCAGCATTTT. Translated: CASRTGGWQPQHF.

This clone was detected only a few times. The J gene is TRBJ1-6, the V gene TRBV4-1; D not resolved. V was pared by 2 bases and J by 2 bases, with 13 bases between. CDR3 length: 17 amino acids. In germline, CDR1 is MGHRA, CDR2 YSYEKL. The CDR3 protein is CASSQSFADTYNSPLHF. CDR3 coding DNA: TGCGCCAGCAGCCAATCTTTCGCGGATACCTATAATTCACCCCTCCACTTT.

The chain links TRBV7-9 to TRBJ1-1, with 9 bases fitting TRBD1. Germline CDR1 and CDR2: SEHNR and FQNEAQ (reference sequence). CDR3 length equals 15 residues. V lost 0 bases and J lost 5; bases outside the gene matches: 4. The DNA for the CDR3 is TGTGCCAGCAGCTTAGCGTGGACAGGGGATACTGAAGCTTTCTTT. Translation gives CASSLAWTGDTEAFF.

This clone was counted only a few times. The rearrangement joins TRBV19 to TRBJ1-2; D is uncertain. Trimming took off 7 bases at V and 4 bases at J, with 13 bases between the two ends. Germline CDR1 and CDR2: LNHDA and SQIVND (reference sequence). The CDR3 loop spans 13 amino acids. CDR3 protein: CASTIEAPYGYTF. In DNA form, the CDR3 reads TGTGCCAGTACCATCGAGGCACCCTATGGCTACACCTTC.

This clone was seen only a few times. The chain combines TRBV5-4 with TRBJ2-3, with 10 bases lining up with TRBD2. Per germline, CDR1 SGHNT and CDR2 YYREEE (reference sequence). Trimming cost V 3 bases and J 3 bases; bases outside gene matches: 4. The length of the CDR3 is 15 residues. CDR3 loop: CASSSGTSDTDTQYF. The CDR3 region has the DNA TGTGCCAGCAGCTCCGGGACTAGCGATACAGATACGCAGTATTTT.

In this sample, this clone turned up once. The V and J genes are TRBV15 and TRBJ2-7; 7 bases match TRBD2. Germline CDR1 is LNHNV and CDR2 is YYDKDF (reference sequence). The CDR3 extends over 18 amino acids. After removal of 1 base from V and 0 bases from J, the junction contained 12 bases not matched to a gene. The CDR3 DNA reads as TGTGCCACCAGCAGAGGGACCGGGGGGACTGAAAGCTCCTACGAGCAGTACTTC. Encoded protein: CATSRGTGGTESSYEQYF.

The CDR3 region has the DNA TGTGCCAGCAGCCCTTGGACAGGGGGCTTTTTGATGGCTAACTATGGCTACACCTTC. Translating it yields CASSPWTGGFLMANYGYTF. The chain couples TRBV9 to TRBJ1-2; 11 nucleotides line up with TRBD1. The germline CDR1 and CDR2 sequences are SGDLS and YYNGEE. The CDR3 sequence is 19 residues long. With V trimmed by 4 bases and J by 0 bases, 14 bases remained unmatched.

This chain joins TRBV19 and TRBJ2-7; D is unresolved. Trimming removed 6 bases at V and 2 bases at J, with 5 bases between. Germline assignment: CDR1 LNHDA and CDR2 SQIVND (reference sequence). CDR3 length: 11 residues. The CDR3 loop is CASRGTYEQYF. CDR3 sequence (DNA): TGTGCCAGTAGGGGCACCTACGAGCAGTACTTC.

CDR3 protein: CASSPTKRGLAEETQYF. As DNA, the CDR3 is TGTGCCAGCAGCCCAACCAAGAGGGGGCTAGCCGAAGAGACCCAGTACTTC. The J gene is TRBJ2-5, the V gene TRBV7-3, with 7 bases aligning to TRBD1. The V and J ends lost 5 bases and 3 bases, in that order; junction bases with no gene match: 15. CDR1 and CDR2 (germline): SGHTA, FQGTGA. The CDR3 extends over 17 amino acids.

The chain employs TRBV4-1 and TRBJ2-3, with D maybe TRBD2 (5 bases). The CDR3 runs to 16 residues. Germline V gene lookup returns CDR1 MGHRA and CDR2 YSYEKL. Trimming cost V 0 bases and J 6 bases, with 16 bases left between them. CDR3 sequence (DNA): TGCGCCAGCAGCCAAGATTGGTTTCCGGACTCTGATACGCAGTATTTT. This encodes CASSQDWFPDSDTQYF.

This clone was seen a handful of times. J is TRBJ1-1 and V is TRBV28, with TRBD1 matching over 8 bases. J was trimmed by 8 bases and V by 1 base; bases with no gene match: 9. This CDR3 contains 15 residues. Germline loops: CDR1 MDHEN, CDR2 SYDVKM. In DNA form, the CDR3 reads TGTGCCAGCAGTTTATCCCAGGGGGCGTTCCAAGAAGCTTTCTTT. It yields the protein CASSLSQGAFQEAFF.

On this clone itself: A read error may produce the germline difference seen at one junction end. The CDR3 here is CASSQGRGWVRF. The CDR3 DNA sequence: TGTGCCAGCAGCCAAGGGCGGGGGTGGGTGAGGTTT. The chain recombines TRBV4-2 with TRBJ1-1; tentatively, D is TRBD1 (5 bases). There are 12 residues in the CDR3. In germline, CDR1 is LGHNA, CDR2 YNFKEQ.

The V call is TRBV4-3, the J call TRBJ1-6; 7 nucleotides line up with TRBD1. V lost 3 bases, J lost 1 base, and 6 bases stayed unmatched. Germline CDR1 is LGHNA and CDR2 is YSLEER. CDR3 length: 17 amino acids. CDR3 residues: CASSQGTDYSYNSPLHF. The CDR3 DNA is TGCGCCAGCAGCCAGGGGACAGATTATTCCTATAATTCACCCCTCCACTTT.

The chain's CDR3 is CASSLRPPQVNEKLFF. In DNA form, the CDR3 reads TGTGCCAGCAGCTTACGTCCCCCGCAGGTTAATGAAAAACTGTTTTTT. This chain links TRBV7-8 with TRBJ1-4; D not resolved. In germline, CDR1 is SGHVS, CDR2 FQNEAQ. This CDR3 has 16 amino acids. Trimming shortened V by 2 bases and J by 4 bases, and 14 bases separated the two germline ends.

This clone turned up a few times. As DNA, the CDR3 is TGTGCCAGCAGCTTCGGGCATGGCGGGAACTACGAGCAGTACTTC. This gives the protein CASSFGHGGNYEQYF. The chain couples TRBV7-6 to TRBJ2-7; tentatively, D is TRBD2 (6 bases). V gave up 3 bases and J gave up 3 bases, with 15 bases separating them. The germline V gene encodes CDR1 SGHVS and CDR2 FNYEAQ. The CDR3 is 15 amino acids.

This clone was detected once. Distinct nucleotide sequences in the sample also encode this CDR3. The rearrangement links TRBV5-1 to TRBJ1-2; D may be TRBD1 (5 bases). The germline CDR1 and CDR2 sequences are SGHRS and YFSETQ. The V and J ends lost 5 bases and 5 bases respectively, with 10 bases between them. The CDR3 totals 12 residues. The CDR3 DNA reads TGCGCCAGCAGTTGGGGGGATTATGGCTACACCTTC. Its protein product is CASSWGDYGYTF.

This clone was seen more than once but under ten times. This chain uses TRBV19 with TRBJ2-4; D perhaps matches TRBD1 (5 bases). CDR1 is LNHDA, CDR2 SQIVND, per germline (reference sequence). The length of the CDR3 is 15 residues. V lost 5 bases and J lost 7, with 18 bases in between. The DNA for the CDR3 is TGTGCCAGTAGTCGAAGGGGCGTCTCACAGAACATTCAGTACTTC. Its translation: CASSRRGVSQNIQYF.

The chain has TRBV5-1 and TRBJ1-1; no definite D call. V was shortened by 2 bases and J by 1 base, with 6 bases between the two germline ends. CDR1 SGHRS and CDR2 YFSETQ come from the germline V gene. CDR3 length: 13 amino acids. The CDR3 loop reads CASSFYQNTEAFF. The CDR3 DNA sequence: TGCGCCAGCAGCTTCTACCAGAACACTGAAGCTTTCTTT.

This clone was detected a few times. Other DNA sequences in the same sample also yield this CDR3. The rearrangement uses TRBV6-6 and TRBJ1-2; TRBD1 matches at 7 bases. Germline values: CDR1 MNHNY, CDR2 SVGAGI (reference sequence). The V and J ends lost 0 bases and 2 bases, in that order; junction bases with no gene match: 0. The CDR3 totals 14 residues. In DNA, the CDR3 is TGTGCCAGCAGTTACTCGACAGGGAACTATGGCTACACCTTC. Translation: CASSYSTGNYGYTF.

There are a few counts of this clone. The V and J genes are TRBV18 and TRBJ2-3, with a possible D match to TRBD1 (6 bases). CDR1 KGHSH and CDR2 LQKENI come from the germline V gene. The CDR3 is 17 residues long. Trimming removed 2 bases at V and 3 bases at J, with 18 bases between. CDR3 residues: CASSPYPETGETDTQYF. The CDR3 DNA is TGTGCCAGCTCACCATACCCTGAGACAGGAGAGACAGATACGCAGTATTTT.

This clone came up once. The genes are TRBV27 and TRBJ2-5; 11 nucleotides line up with TRBD1. CDR1 MNHEY and CDR2 SMNVEV come from the germline V gene (reference sequence). J gave up 5 bases and V 4 bases, and 9 bases lay outside the gene matches. The CDR3 has 16 residues. The CDR3 nucleotides are TGTGCCAGCAGTTCGAGGACAGGGGGCGGGGGGGAGACCCAGTACTTC. This gives the protein CASSSRTGGGGETQYF.

The chain joins TRBV18 to TRBJ1-1; no definite D call. Looked up from germline, CDR1 is KGHSH and CDR2 is LQKENI. V was cut by 1 base and J by 8 bases, with 8 bases left in between. This CDR3 is built from 12 residues. CDR3 DNA sequence: TGTGCCAGCTCACCACGCGGGAGGGAAGCTTTCTTT. This translates into CASSPRGREAFF.

The chain carries TRBV28 and TRBJ1-5, with D possibly TRBD1 on 5 matching bases. Looked up from germline, CDR1 is MDHEN and CDR2 is SYDVKM. Trimming cost V 5 bases and J 6 bases, with 17 bases left between them. The CDR3 runs to 15 residues. CDR3 sequence: CASSQGVIRGQPQHF. The DNA of the CDR3 is TGTGCCAGCAGTCAAGGGGTGATAAGAGGTCAGCCCCAGCATTTT.

A word on this clone: The same CDR3 can be traced to other DNA sequences in this sample. The chain employs TRBV4-3 and TRBJ1-2, with D unclear. The CDR3 spans 15 residues. CDR1 is LGHNA, CDR2 YSLEER, per germline. V gave up 3 bases and J gave up 8 bases, with 19 bases separating them. CDR3 in amino acids: CASSQDRAAGNGYTF. CDR3 DNA sequence: TGCGCCAGCAGCCAGGATAGAGCGGCAGGTAACGGCTACACCTTC.